Below, 32 T cell receptor beta chains from the same sample are listed, as sequenced in a study of a mutant IDH1 vaccine in newly diagnosed glioma. No antigen is known for these receptors. Noted time point: week 47, end of study. In every dose of vaccine, 300 ug of mutant IDH1 20-mer peptide was given alongside topical imiquimod. Clones were sequenced by immunoSEQ multiplex PCR, and TCRdb holds only the in-frame ones, with some missing. The data hold 50,000 to 65,000 clones, with about two thirds observed a single time. The starting material was peripheral blood mononuclear cells (PBMCs), obtained from a glioma patient whose treatment included an IDH1 peptide vaccine. The receptors derive from a man between 40 and 49 years old with glioma. Some clones in this sample may be carry-over from other donors' samples.

This clone showed up just a few times. The chain carries TRBV30 and TRBJ2-5; tentative D call: TRBD1 (6 bases). From germline, CDR1 is GTSNPN and CDR2 SVGIG (reference sequence). This CDR3 has 14 residues. Trimming stripped 3 bases from V and 9 bases from J, with 20 bases between. CDR3 loop: CAWSRTASQRAQYF. The DNA of the CDR3 is TGTGCCTGGAGCAGGACAGCCTCCCAACGGGCCCAGTACTTC. Complete variable domain (other parts from reference TRBV30 and TRBJ2-5): SQTIHQWPATLVQPVGSPLSLECTVEGTSNPNLYWYRQAAGRGLQLLFYSVGIGQISSEVPQNLSASRPQDRQFILSSKKLLLSDSGFYLCAWSRTASQRAQYFGPGTRLLVL.

J is TRBJ1-2 and V is TRBV6-5; TRBD1 matches 8 bases. Germline V gives CDR1 MNHEY, CDR2 SVGAGI. The ends lost 6 bases at V and 6 bases at J; junction bases unmatched: 9. The CDR3 consists of 14 residues. In nucleotides, the CDR3 is TGTGCCAGCAGCAATGACAGGGGAAGCGATGGCTACACCTTC. Protein: CASSNDRGSDGYTF.

This clone was detected a few times. The chain carries TRBV2 and TRBJ2-2; TRBD1 aligns across 8 bases. Germline V gene sequence: CDR1 SNHLY, CDR2 FYNNEI. The V segment lost 7 bases and the J segment 7 bases; nucleotides outside the gene matches: 8. CDR3 size: 14 residues. CDR3 nucleotide sequence: TGTGCCAGCAAACGACAGGGGCTTAACGGGGAGCTGTTTTTT. Translation gives CASKRQGLNGELFF.

This clone came up a few times. This sequence joins TRBV14 and TRBJ2-7, with TRBD1 as a possible D gene (6 bases). V was trimmed by 4 bases and J by 4 bases, leaving 11 bases between them. This CDR3 spans 13 amino acids. Germline assignment: CDR1 SGHDN and CDR2 FVKESK. The DNA of the CDR3 is TGTGCCAGCAGCCCAAATAGGGGGTACGAGCAGTACTTC. Its translation is CASSPNRGYEQYF. Based on the CDR3 plus reference TRBV14 and TRBJ2-7, the full variable domain is EAGVTQFPSHSVIEKGQTVTLRCDPISGHDNLYWYRRVMGKEIKFLLHFVKESKQDESGMPNNRFLAERTGGTYSTLKVQPAELEDSGVYFCASSPNRGYEQYFGPGTRLTVT.

The chain combines TRBV5-1 with TRBJ2-7; no definite D call. Germline CDR1 reads SGHRS; CDR2 reads YFSETQ. V was trimmed by 4 bases and J by 6 bases, leaving 14 bases between them. CDR3 size: 13 residues. The CDR3 DNA is TGCGCCAGCAGCGCAGCTCCCGCGGTCGAGCAGTACTTC. Residues: CASSAAPAVEQYF.

V and J are TRBV11-2 and TRBJ1-4, with D perhaps matching TRBD1 (5 bases). The CDR3 sequence is 16 residues long. The germline V and J ends were trimmed by 4 bases and 0 bases, with 12 bases remaining between them. Germline V gene lookup returns CDR1 SGHAT and CDR2 FQNNGV. This chain's CDR3 is CASSWSAGATNEKLFF. The CDR3 nucleotides read TGTGCCAGCAGCTGGAGCGCGGGGGCAACTAATGAAAAACTGTTTTTT.

The chain carries TRBV4-1 and TRBJ1-5, with D uncertain. Germline CDR1 is MGHRA and CDR2 is YSYEKL. This CDR3 contains 14 residues. Trimming took off 3 bases at V and 1 base at J, with 7 bases between the two ends. The CDR3 coding sequence is TGCGCCAGCAGCCATGGACCGAGCAATCAGCCCCAGCATTTT. It yields the protein CASSHGPSNQPQHF.

The genes are TRBV18 and TRBJ2-5, with 8 bases matching TRBD2. CDR3 size: 16 residues. V trimming: 3 bases; J trimming: 0 bases; junction bases outside the gene matches: 6. Looked up from germline, CDR1 is KGHSH and CDR2 is LQKENI. The CDR3 bases are TGTGCCAGCTCACCGAAAACTAGCGGAGACCAAGAGACCCAGTACTTC. Its protein is CASSPKTSGDQETQYF.

This rearrangement joins TRBV7-9 to TRBJ1-5; D uncertain. Trimming took off 5 bases at V and 2 bases at J, with 10 bases between the two ends. Germline CDR1 SEHNR, CDR2 FQNEAQ (reference sequence). The length of the CDR3 is 14 residues. The CDR3 protein is CASSTTHGNQPQHF. In nucleotides, the CDR3 is TGTGCCAGCAGCACCACACACGGCAATCAGCCCCAGCATTTT.

This chain links TRBV6-5 with TRBJ2-7; the D gene is possibly TRBD1 (7 bases). Between the trimmed V and J ends, which lost 6 bases and 3 bases, there was a span of 18 bases. CDR1 MNHEY and CDR2 SVGAGI come from the germline V gene. The CDR3 covers 15 residues. The CDR3 protein is CASRVTGDFYYEQYF. The CDR3 coding sequence is TGTGCCAGCAGGGTAACAGGGGACTTCTACTACGAGCAGTACTTC.

The chain combines TRBV2 with TRBJ1-3; D gene uncertain. V lost 2 bases, J lost 0 bases, and 5 bases lay in between. CDR3 length: 14 amino acids. CDR1 is SNHLY, CDR2 FYNNEI, per germline. CDR3 in DNA: TGTGCCAGCAGTGAAAGCAGCTCTGGAAACACCATATATTTT. Protein product: CASSESSSGNTIYF. The variable domain in full, completed from reference TRBV2 and TRBJ1-3, reads EPEVTQTPSHQVTQMGQEVILRCVPISNHLYFYWYRQILGQKVEFLVSFYNNEISEKSEIFDDQFSVERPDGSNFTLKIRSTKLEDSAMYFCASSESSSGNTIYFGEGSWLTVV.

V usage is TRBV7-9 and J usage is TRBJ1-5, with D tentatively TRBD1 (5 bases). There are 14 residues in the CDR3. From germline, CDR1 is SEHNR and CDR2 FQNEAQ (reference sequence). V was pared by 6 bases and J by 6 bases, with 15 bases between. The CDR3: CASSLDSLIQPQHF. As DNA, the CDR3 is TGTGCCAGCAGTCTCGACAGCCTTATTCAGCCCCAGCATTTT.

The CDR3 here is CASSPGIGISNEKLFF. CDR3 coding DNA: TGTGCCAGCTCACCCGGGATCGGGATTAGTAATGAAAAACTGTTTTTT. The chain links TRBV18 to TRBJ1-4, with D hard to call. Germline assignment: CDR1 KGHSH and CDR2 LQKENI. V lost 3 bases, J lost 4 bases, and 15 bases lay in between. CDR3 length: 16 residues.

The chain has TRBV4-3 and TRBJ1-5, with 9 nucleotides matching TRBD1. V was pared by 0 bases and J by 0 bases, with 0 bases of the junction left unmatched. The CDR3 extends over 16 amino acids. The germline CDR1 and CDR2 sequences are LGHNA and YSLEER. CDR3 DNA sequence: TGCGCCAGCAGCCAAGAACAGGGGGCTAGCAATCAGCCCCAGCATTTT. Translated: CASSQEQGASNQPQHF.

The chain uses TRBV6-5 and TRBJ1-1; D possibly corresponds to TRBD1 (5 bases). V was trimmed by 6 bases and J by 0 bases, leaving 11 bases between them. The CDR3 length is 14 residues. Germline CDR1 and CDR2: MNHEY and SVGAGI. CDR3 bases: TGTGCCAGCAGCCCCGGACAAGTGAACACTGAAGCTTTCTTT. As protein: CASSPGQVNTEAFF.

V gene TRBV25-1 combines with J gene TRBJ2-7; 7 bases are shared with TRBD1. The ends lost 4 bases at V and 3 bases at J; junction bases unmatched: 6. The CDR3 extends over 14 amino acids. The germline V gene has CDR1 MGHDK and CDR2 SYGVNS. The CDR3 DNA follows: TGTGCCAGCAGTGGAAAGGACAGGCGCTACGAGCAGTACTTC. This sequence encodes CASSGKDRRYEQYF.

V and J are TRBV30 and TRBJ2-3; D possibly uses TRBD1 or TRBD2 (5 bases each). The CDR3 runs 14 residues. Looked up from germline, CDR1 is GTSNPN and CDR2 is SVGIG (reference sequence). Trimming cost V 3 bases and J 0 bases, with 10 bases left between them. CDR3 in DNA: TGTGCCTGGAGGGGGGACCGAAGCACAGATACGCAGTATTTT. Its translation is CAWRGDRSTDTQYF.

V is TRBV5-5 and J is TRBJ1-6; D gene ambiguous. Trimming removed 3 bases at V and 7 bases at J, with 5 bases between. CDR1 is SGHKS and CDR2 is YYEKEE in the germline V gene (reference sequence). The CDR3 length is 12 residues. The chain's CDR3 is CASSSGNSPLHF. As DNA, the CDR3 is TGTGCCAGCAGCTCGGGGAATTCACCCCTCCACTTT.

This chain links TRBV10-2 with TRBJ2-7, with 7 bases identical to TRBD1. J lost 3 bases, V lost 7 bases, and 6 bases had no gene match. CDR1 and CDR2 (germline): WSHSY, SAAADI. This CDR3 comprises 13 residues. In nucleotides, the CDR3 is TGCGCCAGCACGGCCGGGACAGACTACGAGCAGTACTTC. This gives the protein CASTAGTDYEQYF.

Only a few counts were recorded for this clone. The chain employs TRBV5-6 and TRBJ2-3; D is ambiguous. Trimming shortened V by 0 bases and J by 5 bases, and 16 bases separated the two germline ends. The CDR3 is 16 amino acids. Per germline, CDR1 SGHDT and CDR2 YYEEEE. The chain's CDR3 is CASSLAGSGYEDTQYF. The CDR3 DNA follows: TGTGCCAGCAGCTTGGCCGGCTCCGGGTATGAAGATACGCAGTATTTT.

The chain is built from TRBV4-2 and TRBJ2-7; 10 bases fit TRBD1. Germline V CDR1 and CDR2: LGHNA, YNFKEQ. The length of the CDR3 is 15 residues. J was trimmed by 2 bases and V by 4 bases; bases with no gene match: 5. The CDR3 protein is CASSPSGQGTYEQYF. CDR3 DNA: TGTGCCAGCAGCCCCTCGGGACAGGGGACCTACGAGCAGTACTTC.

The sample holds a few counts of this clone. The V and J genes are TRBV21-1 and TRBJ1-6. TRBV21-1 is an annotated pseudogene. The CDR3 extends over 21 amino acids. The CDR3 here is CASSKDPRGLVRAEENSPLHF. The CDR3 DNA reads as TGTGCCAGCAGCAAAGACCCCCGGGGCTTAGTTAGGGCAGAGGAAAATTCACCCCTCCACTTT.

The CDR3 DNA is TGTGCCAGCATCGGACAGGTGAATAATTCACCCCTCCACTTT. This encodes CASIGQVNNSPLHF. This chain uses TRBV2 with TRBJ1-6, with 7 positions matching TRBD1. The CDR3 is 14 amino acids. From germline, CDR1 is SNHLY and CDR2 FYNNEI. V dropped 7 bases and J dropped 5; count of bases not matched to a gene: 5.

The chain joins TRBV7-9 to TRBJ1-3; D uncertain. Germline loops: CDR1 SEHNR, CDR2 FQNEAQ (reference sequence). V was clipped by 0 bases and J by 0 bases, with 6 bases between them. CDR3 length equals 15 residues. CDR3 nucleotide sequence: TGTGCCAGCAGCTTAGCGGCAGTCTCTGGAAACACCATATATTTT. Translated, it gives CASSLAAVSGNTIYF.

This sequence joins TRBV6-5 and TRBJ1-1; D not certain. Trimming pared 5 bases from V and 1 base from J, leaving 5 bases between. This CDR3 is 12 amino acids long. The germline CDR1 and CDR2 sequences are MNHEY and SVGAGI. The CDR3 reads CASSGQNTEAFF. In DNA, the CDR3 is TGTGCCAGCAGTGGGCAGAACACTGAAGCTTTCTTT.

The gene calls are TRBV6-6 and TRBJ2-3; TRBD1 is a possible D gene (5 bases). Germline CDR1 reads MNHNY; CDR2 reads SVGAGI (reference sequence). The CDR3 length is 15 residues. Trimming pared 6 bases from V and 3 bases from J, leaving 16 bases between. The CDR3 spells CASRDTDRSTDTQYF. The CDR3 bases are TGTGCCAGCAGGGACACAGACCGATCGACAGATACGCAGTATTTT.

The rearrangement links TRBV30 to TRBJ1-2, with 12 bases lining up with TRBD1. The CDR3 loop spans 17 amino acids. Trimming took 3 bases from V and 2 from J; bases not matched to a gene: 10. Germline V gene lookup returns CDR1 GTSNPN and CDR2 SVGIG (reference sequence). The CDR3, as DNA: TGTGCCTGGAGGCCGGGGACAGGGGGCTTGTGGAACTATGGCTACACCTTC. Translated: CAWRPGTGGLWNYGYTF.

A few counts support this clone. The chain has TRBV19 and TRBJ2-1, with D perhaps matching TRBD2 (6 bases). The germline CDR1 and CDR2 sequences are LNHDA and SQIVND (reference sequence). The CDR3 loop spans 14 amino acids. V lost 5 bases and J lost 6, with 14 bases in between. CDR3: CASSFSAGTNEQFF. The CDR3 DNA reads TGTGCCAGTAGTTTCTCGGCGGGGACCAATGAGCAGTTCTTC. The full variable domain, with the rest looked up from reference TRBV19 and TRBJ2-1, is DGGITQSPKYLFRKEGQNVTLSCEQNLNHDAMYWYRQDPGQGLRLIYYSQIVNDFQKGDIAEGYSVSREKKESFPLTVTSAQKNPTAFYLCASSFSAGTNEQFFGPGTRLTVL.

The chain combines TRBV6-1 with TRBJ1-2; D is ambiguous. V was trimmed by 1 base and J by 6 bases, leaving 12 bases between them. The germline V gene encodes CDR1 MNHNS and CDR2 SASEGT. This CDR3 contains 14 residues. The CDR3 spells CASSEDGHGHGYTF. CDR3 nucleotides: TGTGCCAGCAGTGAAGACGGGCATGGCCATGGCTACACCTTC.

The V and J genes are TRBV29-1 and TRBJ2-1; the D is unclear. The CDR3 has 11 residues. The germline V gene encodes CDR1 SQVTM and CDR2 ANQGSEA. V was pared by 6 bases and J by 6 bases, with 9 bases between. CDR3 bases: TGCAGCGTCGAGGCGTTCAATGAGCAGTTCTTC. This codes for CSVEAFNEQFF.

A few counts support this clone. The chain couples TRBV5-1 to TRBJ1-1; D is perhaps TRBD1 (5 bases). Germline assignment: CDR1 SGHRS and CDR2 YFSETQ. The CDR3 is 13 amino acids. The germline V and J ends were trimmed by 6 bases and 0 bases, with 9 bases remaining between them. The CDR3 sequence is CASIDRLNTEAFF. The CDR3 nucleotides are TGCGCCAGCATTGACAGATTGAACACTGAAGCTTTCTTT.

This clone was detected a few times. One junction end disagrees with the germline gene, perhaps due to a read error. The rearrangement uses TRBV6-1 and TRBJ1-5; tentatively, D is TRBD1 (5 bases). Germline CDR1 reads MNHNS; CDR2 reads SASEGT. The CDR3 has 17 amino acids. CDR3 coding DNA: TGTGCCAGCAGGGAAGTCGGGGGGAGGTATAGCAATCAGCCCCAGCATTTT. Translation: CASREVGGRYSNQPQHF.